A selection of T cell receptor beta chains follows, all from one sample in a study of blood T cell repertoires in COVID-19. Libraries were prepared by immunoSEQ multiplex PCR; TCRdb keeps only in-frame clonotypes and omits some of them. Of 180,000 or so clones listed, 81% are singletons. The source material was peripheral blood. All receptors come from a woman older than 75 with COVID-19, enrolled during active disease. Each CDR3 is given with its conserved first and last residue. Each record gives: J gene, V gene, D gene, clone size, CDR3 DNA, CDR3 protein. D genes are given only for firm matches. Not every row has a clone size; where given, it reads once, few, many or a size class.

TRBJ2-3 TRBV7-2 TRBD1 . TGTGCCAGCAGCTCGGACAGGGGGTGGACAGATACGCAGTATTTT CASSSDRGWTDTQYF
TRBJ2-3 TRBV7-2 . . TGTGCCAGCAGCCCAGAGGCAGGGGTAGTAGATACGCAGTATTTT CASSPEAGVVDTQYF
TRBJ1-2 TRBV7-9 TRBD1 . TGTGCCAGCAGCTCCGCCGGGACAGGGATATATGGCTACACCTTC CASSSAGTGIYGYTF
TRBJ2-7 TRBV2 TRBD1 . TGTGCCAGCAGTGCGACAGGGGGCGAGGGGCGGCAGTACTTC CASSATGGEGRQYF
TRBJ2-3 TRBV9 . many TGTGCCAGCAGCGAGGACCCGGGGGGCACAGATACGCAGTATTTT CASSEDPGGTDTQYF
TRBJ2-3 TRBV4-1 TRBD1 once TGCGCCAGCAGCCACTTCGACAGGGGGCGCACAGATACGCAGTATTTT CASSHFDRGRTDTQYF
TRBJ1-2 TRBV24-1 . . TGTGCCACCAGTGAGAATGGACAGTCCTATGGCTACACCTTC CATSENGQSYGYTF
TRBJ1-4 TRBV2 TRBD1 . TGTGCCAGCAGGGCGGACAGGAGAGCAACTAATGAAAAACTGTTTTTT CASRADRRATNEKLFF
TRBJ2-6 TRBV4-2 TRBD1 . TGTGCCAGCAGCCAAGGGCTCCGGGACAGGGCGGCTGGGGCCAACGTCCTGACTTTC CASSQGLRDRAAGANVLTF
TRBJ2-5 TRBV2 TRBD1 . TGTGCCAGCAGTGAACGGCGAATAGCCAGGGGGCGAAGCGAGACCCAGTACTTC CASSERRIARGRSETQYF
TRBJ1-5 TRBV19 . . TGTGCCAGTAGTTCCTTAGGGGGTAGCCAGCCCCAGCATTTT CASSSLGGSQPQHF
TRBJ2-1 TRBV19 . . TGTGCCAGTAGTATCGGGGATTCCTACAATGAGCAGTTCTTC CASSIGDSYNEQFF
TRBJ2-2 TRBV19 . . TGTGCCAGTAGTATATCAGTTGGCGGGGAGCTGTTTTTT CASSISVGGELFF
TRBJ2-7 TRBV19 TRBD1 . TGTGCCAGTAGTATAGTTGCGACAGGGGGCCTCCACGAGCAGTACTTC CASSIVATGGLHEQYF
TRBJ1-2 TRBV10-3 TRBD1 . TGTGCCATCACACAGGGGGCGGTGGACTATGGCTACACCTTC CAITQGAVDYGYTF
TRBJ2-7 TRBV18 TRBD2 . TGTGCCAGCTCTATGACTAGCGGGTTTAGCTCCTACGAGCAGTACTTC CASSMTSGFSSYEQYF
TRBJ2-7 TRBV5-4 . . TGTGCCAGCAGCTTGGCAGAGGGCTCCTACGAGCAGTACTTC CASSLAEGSYEQYF
TRBJ2-3 TRBV5-6 . . TGTGCCAGCAGCCCTAGGACTCCTACACGAGATACGCAGTATTTT CASSPRTPTRDTQYF
TRBJ2-7 TRBV27 TRBD2 . TGTGCCAGCAGTACGCGACTAGCGGGAGTCTACGAGCAGTACTTC CASSTRLAGVYEQYF
TRBJ2-5 TRBV4-2 TRBD2 . TGTGCCAGCAGCCAGGGGACTAGGGGAGAGACCCAGTACTTC CASSQGTRGETQYF
TRBJ1-1 TRBV18 . once TGTGCCAGCTCACCACCGAGCGGGCGGATGAACACTGAAGCTTTCTTT CASSPPSGRMNTEAFF
TRBJ1-2 TRBV5-1 . . TGCGCCAGCAGCTTGTCCTCACTTGGGACACGTCTAGATCGCACCTTC CASSLSSLGTRLDRTF
TRBJ2-2 TRBV11-2 . . TGTGCCAGCAGCCCCACCCGGGGGTCCGGGGAGCTGTTTTTT CASSPTRGSGELFF
TRBJ2-1 TRBV5-1 TRBD2 . TGCGCCAGCAGCCTCGCCCGCGGGGGGGCGTACAATGAGCAGTTCTTC CASSLARGGAYNEQFF
TRBJ2-3 TRBV5-1 TRBD2 . TGCGCCAGCAGCTCCTCCGGGACTAGCGGAGATACGCAGTATTTT CASSSSGTSGDTQYF
TRBJ2-3 TRBV29-1 TRBD2 . TGCAGCGTAAATCTAGCGGGGGGCCTCCCAGACACAGATACGCAGTATTTT CSVNLAGGLPDTDTQYF
TRBJ2-1 TRBV19 . . TGTGCCAGTAGGCTCTCCGCTCTATCCTACAATGAGCAGTTCTTC CASRLSALSYNEQFF
TRBJ2-5 TRBV6-5 . . TGTGCCAGCAGTTTGACAGGGAGGCAAGAGACCCAGTACTTC CASSLTGRQETQYF
TRBJ2-1 TRBV12-5 TRBD2 . TGTGCTAGTGGGCGGGGGAGCGAGCAGTTCTTC CASGRGSEQFF
TRBJ2-2 TRBV6-5 . . TGTGCCAGCAGGACCGGGACATCGAACACCGGGGAGCTGTTTTTT CASRTGTSNTGELFF
TRBJ1-2 TRBV4-3 . few TGCGCCAGCAGCCAAGAATTTGGCAGGATCTATGGCTACACCTTC CASSQEFGRIYGYTF
TRBJ2-5 TRBV28 . . TGTGCCAGCAGTTCTAGACTCCAAGAGACCCAGTACTTC CASSSRLQETQYF
TRBJ2-2 TRBV11-2 TRBD2 few TGTGCCAGCAGTTTCCGTTGGGAGGGCGGGGAGCTGTTTTTT CASSFRWEGGELFF
TRBJ1-2 TRBV6-6 TRBD1 . TGTGCCAGCAGCCCGGGACAGGGCCCCGCCCGGTGG CASSPGQGPARW
TRBJ2-7 TRBV10-3 . . TGTGCCATCAGCGAGGACACTTTATACGAGCAGTACTTC CAISEDTLYEQYF
TRBJ1-2 TRBV4-1 . . TGCGCCAGCAGCCAAGCCTCTCTCCTGGCGGGGCGAGATGGCTACACCTTC CASSQASLLAGRDGYTF
TRBJ1-5 TRBV7-6 TRBD1 . TGTGCCAGCAGCCCCGGGACAGCGAGAAATCAGCCCCAGCATTTT CASSPGTARNQPQHF
TRBJ1-1 TRBV25-1 . . TGTGCCAGCAGTGGGAAGGGGAGGTCCTTCGAAGCTTTCTTT CASSGKGRSFEAFF
TRBJ1-1 TRBV28 . many TGTGCCAGCAGTTTAGGTAGGAACACTGAAGCTTTCTTT CASSLGRNTEAFF
TRBJ1-1 TRBV28 . once TGTGCCAGTCTGGGAGTGAATACTGAAGCTTTCTTT CASLGVNTEAFF
TRBJ2-2 TRBV15 TRBD1 once TGTGCCACCAGCAGACAACAGGGGGCAGGGATAACCGGGGAGCTGTTTTTT CATSRQQGAGITGELFF
TRBJ2-2 TRBV6-5 . . TGTGCCAGCAGTTACCAGGGGCGCGGTTTCGGGGAGCTGTTTTTT CASSYQGRGFGELFF
TRBJ1-2 TRBV2 . . TGTGCCAGCAGGATAAGCGGGATTACTTATGGCTACACCTTC CASRISGITYGYTF
TRBJ2-7 TRBV19 . . TGTGCCAGTAGTACGATCCTGTCAGGGGAATACGAGCAGTACTTC CASSTILSGEYEQYF
TRBJ2-1 TRBV19 TRBD2 . TGTGCCAGTAGTAACCCGGGACTAGCGGTTACAAGCTCCTACAATGAGCAGTTCTTC CASSNPGLAVTSSYNEQFF
TRBJ1-5 TRBV7-2 TRBD1 . TGTGCCAGCAGCTTCACAGGGGGTAATCAGCCCCAGCATTTT CASSFTGGNQPQHF
TRBJ2-3 TRBV4-2 TRBD1 . TGTGCCAGCAGCCAAGGCCTTAGGGATTGGGGGACAGGGAAGATCCCTAGCACAGATACGCAGTATTTT CASSQGLRDWGTGKIPSTDTQYF
TRBJ2-5 TRBV5-1 TRBD2 . TGCGCCAGCAGCCCTTTGACTAGCGGGGGCTTAAAGACCCAGTACTTC CASSPLTSGGLKTQYF
TRBJ1-3 TRBV4-2 TRBD1 . TGTGCCAGCAGCCAGCACCGACAGGGAGCTGGAAACACCATATATTTT CASSQHRQGAGNTIYF
TRBJ2-2 TRBV3-1/TRBV3-2 TRBD1 . TGTGCCAGCAACCCGGGACAGGGGGCCGGGGAGCTGTTTTTT CASNPGQGAGELFF
TRBJ2-1 TRBV28 TRBD2 . TGTGCCAGCAGTCTCCCCCTAGCGGGAGGTTACAATGAGCAGTTCTTC CASSLPLAGGYNEQFF
TRBJ2-3 TRBV5-1 TRBD2 . TGCGCCAGCAGCTTGCGAAATAGCGGGAGCACAGATACGCAGTATTTT CASSLRNSGSTDTQYF
TRBJ2-5 TRBV5-1 TRBD1 . TGCGCCAGCAGGCAAACAGGGGGGCAAGAGACCCAGTACTTC CASRQTGGQETQYF